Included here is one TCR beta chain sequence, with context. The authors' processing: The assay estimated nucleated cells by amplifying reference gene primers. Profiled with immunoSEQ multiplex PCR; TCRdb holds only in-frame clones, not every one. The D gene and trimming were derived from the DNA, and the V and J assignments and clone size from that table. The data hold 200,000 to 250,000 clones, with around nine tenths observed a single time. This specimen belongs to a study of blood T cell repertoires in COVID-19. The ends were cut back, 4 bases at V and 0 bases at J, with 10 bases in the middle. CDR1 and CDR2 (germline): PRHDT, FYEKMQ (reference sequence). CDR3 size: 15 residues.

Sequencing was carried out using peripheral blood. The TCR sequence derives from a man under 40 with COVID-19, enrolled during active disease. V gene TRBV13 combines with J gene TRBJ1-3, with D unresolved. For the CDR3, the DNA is TGTGCCAGCAGCTATATCAGGAACTCTGGAAACACCATATATTTT. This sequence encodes CASSYIRNSGNTIYF.